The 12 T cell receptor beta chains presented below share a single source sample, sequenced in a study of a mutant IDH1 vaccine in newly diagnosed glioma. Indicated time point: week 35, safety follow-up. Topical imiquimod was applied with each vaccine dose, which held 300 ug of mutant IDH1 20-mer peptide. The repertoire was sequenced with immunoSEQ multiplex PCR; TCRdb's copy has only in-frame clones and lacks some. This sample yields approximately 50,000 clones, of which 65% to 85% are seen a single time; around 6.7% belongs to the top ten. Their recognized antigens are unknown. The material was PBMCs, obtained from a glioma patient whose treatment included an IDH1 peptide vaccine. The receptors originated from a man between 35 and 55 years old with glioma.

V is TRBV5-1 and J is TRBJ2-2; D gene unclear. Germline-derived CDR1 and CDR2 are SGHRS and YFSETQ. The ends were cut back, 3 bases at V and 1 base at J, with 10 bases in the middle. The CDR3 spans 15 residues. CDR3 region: CASSSEGRNTGELFF. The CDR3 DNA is TGCGCCAGCAGCTCGGAAGGACGGAACACCGGGGAGCTGTTTTTT.

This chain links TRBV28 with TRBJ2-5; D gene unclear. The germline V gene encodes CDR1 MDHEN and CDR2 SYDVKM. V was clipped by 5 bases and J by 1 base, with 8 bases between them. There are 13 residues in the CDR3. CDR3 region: CASSPGSQETQYF. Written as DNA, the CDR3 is TGTGCCAGCAGTCCGGGTTCCCAAGAGACCCAGTACTTC. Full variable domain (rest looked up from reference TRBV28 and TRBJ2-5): DVKVTQSSRYLVKRTGEKVFLECVQDMDHENMFWYRQDPGLGLRLIYFSYDVKMKEKGDIPEGYSVSREKKERFSLILESASTNQTSMYLCASSPGSQETQYFGPGTRLLVL.

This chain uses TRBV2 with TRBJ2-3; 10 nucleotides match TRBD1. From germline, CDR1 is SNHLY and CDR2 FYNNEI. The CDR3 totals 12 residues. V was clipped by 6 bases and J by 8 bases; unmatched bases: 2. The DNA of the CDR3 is TGTGCCAGCAGGGACAGGGGGGGTACGCAGTATTTT. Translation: CASRDRGGTQYF.

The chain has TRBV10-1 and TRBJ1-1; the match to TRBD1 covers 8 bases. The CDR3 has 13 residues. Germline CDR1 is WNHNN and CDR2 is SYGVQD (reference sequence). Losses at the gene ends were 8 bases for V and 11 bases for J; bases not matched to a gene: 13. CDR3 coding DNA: TGCGCCAGCCGTCGGGGACAGGACAGATCGGCTTTCTTT. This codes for CASRRGQDRSAFF.

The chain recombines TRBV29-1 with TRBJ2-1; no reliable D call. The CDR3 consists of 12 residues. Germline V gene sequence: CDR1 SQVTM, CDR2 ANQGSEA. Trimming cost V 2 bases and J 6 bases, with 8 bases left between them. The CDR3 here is CSVESGINEQFF. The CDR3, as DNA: TGCAGCGTTGAATCTGGGATCAATGAGCAGTTCTTC.

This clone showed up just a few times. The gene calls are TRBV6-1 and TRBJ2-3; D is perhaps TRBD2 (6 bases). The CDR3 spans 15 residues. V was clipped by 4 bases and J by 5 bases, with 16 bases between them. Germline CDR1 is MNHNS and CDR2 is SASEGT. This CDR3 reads CASSVEGGALDTQYF. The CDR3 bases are TGTGCCAGCAGTGTCGAGGGCGGGGCATTAGATACGCAGTATTTT.

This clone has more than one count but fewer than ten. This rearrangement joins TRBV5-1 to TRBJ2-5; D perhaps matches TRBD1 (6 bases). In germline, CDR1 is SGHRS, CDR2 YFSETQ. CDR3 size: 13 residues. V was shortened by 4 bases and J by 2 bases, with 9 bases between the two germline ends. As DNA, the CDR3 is TGCGCCAGCAGCGCGACAGGACAAGAGACCCAGTACTTC. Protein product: CASSATGQETQYF.

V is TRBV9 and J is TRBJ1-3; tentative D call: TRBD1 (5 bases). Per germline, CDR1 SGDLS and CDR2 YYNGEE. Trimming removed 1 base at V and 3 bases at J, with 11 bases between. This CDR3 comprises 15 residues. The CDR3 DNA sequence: TGTGCCAGCAGCGTACTCGACAGCTATGGAAACACCATATATTTT. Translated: CASSVLDSYGNTIYF.

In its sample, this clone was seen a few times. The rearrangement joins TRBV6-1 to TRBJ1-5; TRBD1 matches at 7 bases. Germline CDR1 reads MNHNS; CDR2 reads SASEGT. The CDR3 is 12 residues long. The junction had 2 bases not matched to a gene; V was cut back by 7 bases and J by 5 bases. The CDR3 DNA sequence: TGTGCCAGCAACAGGGGCGATCAGCCCCAGCATTTT. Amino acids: CASNRGDQPQHF.

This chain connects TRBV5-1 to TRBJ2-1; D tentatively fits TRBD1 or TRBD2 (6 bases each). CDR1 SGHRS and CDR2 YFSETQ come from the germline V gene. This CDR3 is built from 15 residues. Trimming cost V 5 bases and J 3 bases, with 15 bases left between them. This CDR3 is CASSVGGQNYNEQFF. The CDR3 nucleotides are TGCGCCAGCAGTGTAGGGGGGCAAAACTACAATGAGCAGTTCTTC.

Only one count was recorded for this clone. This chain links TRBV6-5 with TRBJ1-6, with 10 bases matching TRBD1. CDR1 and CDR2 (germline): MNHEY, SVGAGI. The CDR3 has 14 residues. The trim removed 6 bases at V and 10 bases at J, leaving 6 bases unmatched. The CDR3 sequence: CASRPDRGWSPLHF. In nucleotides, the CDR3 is TGTGCCAGCAGACCGGACAGGGGGTGGTCACCCCTCCACTTT.

CDR3 protein: CASSLGGDRPLDGYTF. The DNA of the CDR3 is TGTGCCAGCAGCTTAGGCGGAGACAGGCCCTTGGATGGCTACACCTTC. The chain uses TRBV7-9 and TRBJ1-2; D may be TRBD1 (6 bases). There are 16 residues in the CDR3. CDR1 and CDR2 (germline): SEHNR, FQNEAQ (reference sequence). The V end was cut by 1 base, the J end by 6 bases, with 18 bases between.